This T cell receptor beta chain comes out of a study of yellow fever vaccine responses in identical twins. The study, taken as a whole, reports: After vaccination, twins' T cell response reportedly seemed partly convergent, partly personalized.

Of note for this clonotype: The target antigen is unknown.

Germline trimming cut 9 bases from V and 0 bases from J; bases unmatched to any gene: 8. Germline CDR1 and CDR2: KGHDR and SFDVKD. The CDR3 is 16 amino acids. One entry per CDR3 protein results from TCRdb running MiXCR on the RT-PCR reads. This table holds approximately 2,000 distinct CDR3 sequences, 75% to 90% found once. The V and J genes are TRBV24-1 and TRBJ2-1, with 9 bases fitting TRBD2. The TCR sequence derives from a young woman who received the yellow fever vaccine. Here the sequenced sample was T cells from blood (PBMCs), unsorted or a sorted subset (not recorded which), taken before or after yellow fever vaccination (not recorded which). CDR3 protein: CATSLNSGSSYNEQFF. The CDR3 coding sequence is TGTGCCACCTCCTTAAATAGCGGGAGCTCCTACAATGAGCAGTTCTTC.